This passage covers 6 T cell receptor beta chains from one sample sequenced in a study of OX40 agonist ivuxolimab in advanced cancers. Preparation of the library involved the immunoSEQ multiplex PCR assay. The immuneACCESS repertoire file appears here via TCRdb, limited to in-frame rearrangements. These files lack a portion of the clones; in checked studies, under half of the deficit traces to unresolved V genes, and the cause of the others is not known. The sample includes tens of thousands of clones, with approximately 85% observed a single time. The ten largest clonotypes hold about a tenth of the sample. Sequencing used CD4+ or CD8+ T cells sorted from blood, obtained in a trial of the OX40 agonist ivuxolimab. These TCRs come from an adult with an advanced solid tumor such as melanoma, head and neck, liver or kidney cancer.

The rearrangement links TRBV14 to TRBJ2-7; a possible D gene is TRBD1 (6 bases). The CDR3 length is 16 residues. V lost 4 bases and J lost 4, with 20 bases in between. Germline V gene data show CDR1 as SGHDN and CDR2 as FVKESK. CDR3: CASSRVPGTIYYEQYF. CDR3 nucleotide sequence: TGTGCCAGCAGCCGAGTTCCCGGGACAATTTATTACGAGCAGTACTTC.

J is TRBJ1-1 and V is TRBV10-3; D is uncertain. The V gene lost 5 bases and the J gene lost 1 base, with 11 bases spanning the gap. Germline values: CDR1 ENHRY, CDR2 SYGVKD. The CDR3 has 14 amino acids. CDR3 amino acids: CAISSTRENTEAFF. As DNA, the CDR3 is TGTGCCATCAGTAGTACACGGGAGAACACTGAAGCTTTCTTT.

This clone was detected a few times. CDR3 nucleotide sequence: TGTGCCAGCAGTTCAGGGGGTCAGGAGACCCAGTACTTC. It encodes CASSSGGQETQYF. The gene calls are TRBV27 and TRBJ2-5; TRBD1 matches 7 bases. J lost 5 bases, V lost 4 bases, and 4 bases had no gene match. Germline V gene sequence: CDR1 MNHEY, CDR2 SMNVEV (reference sequence). The CDR3 has 13 amino acids.

Written as DNA, the CDR3 is TGTGCTAGTGCCCAGACAGGCTCCTACGAGCAGTACTTC. Translation gives CASAQTGSYEQYF. This chain joins TRBV12-5 and TRBJ2-7; a possible D gene is TRBD1 (6 bases). Germline-derived CDR1 and CDR2 are LGHNT and FRNRAP. This CDR3 is 13 amino acids long. V was pared by 7 bases and J by 0 bases, with 10 bases between.

The chain is built from TRBV18 and TRBJ2-7; D remains ambiguous. Between the trimmed V and J ends, which lost 5 bases and 2 bases, there was a span of 13 bases. This CDR3 comprises 14 residues. The germline V gene encodes CDR1 KGHSH and CDR2 LQKENI. The chain's CDR3 is CASSADGPAYEQYF. In DNA, the CDR3 is TGTGCCAGCTCAGCGGACGGACCGGCCTACGAGCAGTACTTC.

The CDR3 region is CASSEPQVDYGYTF. For the CDR3, the DNA is TGTGCCAGCAGTGAACCGCAGGTAGACTATGGCTACACCTTC. This rearrangement joins TRBV6-1 to TRBJ1-2; D is unclear. The CDR3 spans 14 residues. Germline loops: CDR1 MNHNS, CDR2 SASEGT. The V and J ends lost 2 bases and 3 bases respectively, with 10 bases between them.